The rows below give T cell receptor beta chains drawn from one sample of a study of blood T cell repertoires in COVID-19. Clones were sequenced by immunoSEQ multiplex PCR, and TCRdb holds only the in-frame ones, with some missing. The data hold 250,000 to 350,000 clones, with 84% observed a single time. Sequenced input: peripheral blood. Every receptor here comes from a person between 70 and 80 years old with COVID-19, enrolled during active disease. CDR3s include the opening cysteine and the closing phenylalanine or tryptophan. The D gene is left open where the match is weak. Expanded clones get a size class; other rows say once, few or many, or leave the size out.

>NA|TRBD2|TRBV30|TRBJ2-7
CAWRKVSGDYEQYF
TGTGCCTGGAGGAAAGTGAGCGGGGATTACGAGCAGTACTTC
>NA|TRBD1|TRBV6-5|TRBJ1-2
CASSLRTGTDGYTF
TGTGCCAGCAGCCTGCGGACAGGGACGGACGGCTACACCTTC
>NA|NA|TRBV25-1|TRBJ2-5
CASTSGGRGETQYF
TGTGCCAGCACCTCCGGGGGTAGGGGAGAGACCCAGTACTTC
>NA|NA|TRBV6-1|TRBJ2-7
CASSDGQPYEQYF
TGTGCCAGCAGTGACGGACAACCCTACGAGCAGTACTTC
>NA|NA|TRBV3-1/TRBV3-2|TRBJ2-1
CASSQGLVVDEQFF
TGTGCCAGCAGCCAAGGACTAGTTGTGGATGAGCAGTTCTTC
>NA|NA|TRBV28|TRBJ2-6
CASSPPSSGANVLTF
TGTGCCAGCAGTCCCCCGAGTTCTGGGGCCAACGTCCTGACTTTC
>once|NA|TRBV6-5|TRBJ1-3
CASSFPGNTIYF
TGTGCCAGCAGTTTCCCAGGAAACACCATATATTTT
>NA|TRBD2|TRBV5-1|TRBJ2-3
CASSISGELTDTQYF
TGCGCCAGCAGCATAAGCGGGGAACTCACAGATACGCAGTATTTT
>NA|NA|TRBV28|TRBJ2-5
CASSLGSWRGIETQYF
TGTGCCAGCAGCCTGGGGAGTTGGCGGGGCATAGAGACCCAGTACTTC
>NA|TRBD1|TRBV3-1/TRBV3-2|TRBJ1-3
CASSPPGGASGNTIYF
TGTGCCAGCAGCCCTCCAGGGGGCGCGTCGGGAAACACCATATATTTT
>NA|NA|TRBV18|TRBJ1-1
CASSPVQGKNTEAFF
TGTGCCAGCTCACCAGTACAGGGAAAGAACACTGAAGCTTTCTTT
>NA|TRBD1|TRBV6-5|TRBJ1-6
CASSYSPDRANSPLHF
TGTGCCAGCAGTTACAGTCCCGACAGGGCAAATTCACCCCTCCACTTT
>NA|TRBD2|TRBV6-1|TRBJ2-1
CASSETLAGGHNEQFF
TGTGCCAGCAGTGAGACACTAGCGGGAGGGCACAATGAGCAGTTCTTC
>NA|NA|TRBV6-6|TRBJ1-1
CASRIPGENTEAFF
TGTGCCAGCCGGATCCCCGGGGAGAACACTGAAGCTTTCTTT
>NA|TRBD2|TRBV7-3|TRBJ2-7
CASGFGGAPSYEQYF
TGTGCCAGCGGCTTCGGGGGGGCCCCCTCTTACGAGCAGTACTTC
>NA|TRBD1|TRBV27|TRBJ2-1
CASSSVGQGAPQFF
TGTGCCAGCAGTTCCGTGGGACAGGGGGCCCCGCAGTTCTTC
>NA|TRBD1|TRBV4-1|TRBJ1-2
CASSQSPGQATLLVNYGYTF
TGCGCCAGCAGCCAATCTCCGGGACAGGCCACCCTTTTGGTTAACTATGGCTACACCTTC
>NA|NA|TRBV11-2|TRBJ1-6
CASSLDSVNSPLHF
TGTGCCAGCAGCTTAGACAGCGTTAATTCACCCCTCCACTTT
>NA|TRBD1|TRBV10-3|TRBJ2-7
CAIREGTAGSYEQYF
TGTGCCATCAGGGAAGGGACAGCTGGATCCTACGAGCAGTACTTC
>NA|NA|TRBV19|TRBJ1-3
CASSINAVHSGNTIYF
TGTGCCAGTAGTATAAATGCGGTACACTCTGGAAACACCATATATTTT